These T cell receptor beta chains were read from a single sample in a study of OX40 agonist ivuxolimab in advanced cancers. Sequenced by immunoSEQ multiplex PCR; TCRdb stores in-frame clones only, minus some. The table records approximately 40,000 clones, about 80% of them present only once. The sequenced sample was CD4+ or CD8+ T cells sorted from blood, obtained in a trial of the OX40 agonist ivuxolimab. Every receptor here comes from an adult with an advanced solid tumor such as melanoma, head and neck, liver or kidney cancer. The CDR3 runs from the conserved cysteine through the conserved F or W. The order of the fields is J gene, V gene, D gene, CDR3 protein. D genes are given only for firm matches.

TRBJ1-2 | TRBV4-3 | NA | CASSQDLGDSDLYGYTF
TRBJ1-1 | TRBV6-1 | NA | CASSEGENTEAFF
TRBJ2-7 | TRBV21-1 | NA | CASSAGLAGPWYEQYF
TRBJ2-7 | TRBV28 | TRBD1 | CASSPGLGQGARGFDEQYF
TRBJ2-7 | TRBV5-6 | NA | CASSLAGASPEQYF
TRBJ2-7 | TRBV6-5 | TRBD2 | CASSYSAGGGSYEQYF
TRBJ2-3 | TRBV19 | TRBD1 | CASNRDRDNTDTQYF
TRBJ1-1 | TRBV27 | TRBD1 | CASKEGTGSTEAFF
TRBJ2-7 | TRBV18 | TRBD2 | CASSPTGLAGGPYEQYF
TRBJ1-6 | TRBV11-2 | TRBD1 | CASSFSTPGTDYNSPLHF
TRBJ2-1 | TRBV30 | TRBD2 | CAWSVGRLAEQFF
TRBJ2-7 | TRBV11-3 | TRBD1 | CASSHRDRANEQYF
TRBJ2-1 | TRBV19 | NA | CASSMSDPEYNEQFF
TRBJ2-7 | TRBV5-4 | TRBD1 | CASSLTGGFYEQYF
TRBJ1-5 | TRBV27 | NA | CASSFRGSNQPQHF
TRBJ1-1 | TRBV6-1 | NA | CATRQLNTEAFF
TRBJ2-5 | TRBV28 | NA | CASNFDGDQQYF
TRBJ1-2 | TRBV5-4 | TRBD1 | CASSSIAPDRGGLYGYTF
TRBJ2-7 | TRBV6-1 | NA | CASSGSNYEQYF
TRBJ2-6 | TRBV6-1 | NA | CASSQDSTGANVLTF
TRBJ2-7 | TRBV27 | TRBD2 | CASTRAGELYEQYF
TRBJ2-7 | TRBV18 | NA | CASSSSVRDLSYEQYF
TRBJ2-2 | TRBV27 | NA | CASSFLGFPTGELFF
TRBJ1-5 | TRBV7-6 | NA | CASSLGGGSQPQHF
TRBJ1-5 | TRBV28 | NA | CASSLTGVNQPQHF
TRBJ2-1 | TRBV7-3 | TRBD2 | CASSLSGGDEQFF
TRBJ1-3 | TRBV9 | TRBD1 | CASSVGPGGFSGNTIYF
TRBJ2-7 | TRBV10-1 | TRBD2 | CASSDALAGGYEQYF
TRBJ2-7 | TRBV27 | TRBD1 | CASSLGTGPSYEQYF
TRBJ2-5 | TRBV7-9 | TRBD1 | CASRAGDRGREQYF
TRBJ2-1 | TRBV10-1 | TRBD2 | CASSESAGGPNEQFF
TRBJ2-7 | TRBV5-6 | NA | CASSAKLDTYEQYF
NA | TRBV6-5 | NA | CASSQPNGGYEQYF
TRBJ1-2 | TRBV2 | TRBD1 | CASRETGDKVYGYTF
TRBJ2-5 | TRBV10-3 | NA | CAIRDGDLIGETQYF
TRBJ2-7 | TRBV5-3 | TRBD2 | CAYRRREDEQYF
TRBJ1-1 | TRBV21-1 | NA | CASSKRRGGNTEAFF
TRBJ1-4 | TRBV30 | NA | CAWSVLGTNEKLFF
TRBJ2-7 | TRBV18 | NA | CASSPLDRPSSYEQYF
TRBJ1-5 | TRBV19 | TRBD1 | CASSLNPGQINQPQHF
TRBJ2-2 | TRBV6-4 | TRBD2 | CASSTNLAGVVTGELFF
TRBJ2-7 | TRBV11-2 | NA | CASSFYGGGYEQYF